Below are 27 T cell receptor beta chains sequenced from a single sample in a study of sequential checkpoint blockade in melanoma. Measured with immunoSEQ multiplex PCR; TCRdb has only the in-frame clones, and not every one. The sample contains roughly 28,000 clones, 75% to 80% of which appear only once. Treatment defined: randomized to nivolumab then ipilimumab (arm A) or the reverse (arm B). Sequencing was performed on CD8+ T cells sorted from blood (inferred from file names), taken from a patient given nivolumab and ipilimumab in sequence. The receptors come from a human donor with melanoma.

As DNA, the CDR3 is TGTGCCAGTACCTTGGGACACTATAGCAATCAGCCCCAGCATTTT. Translated, it gives CASTLGHYSNQPQHF. The V call is TRBV19, the J call TRBJ1-5; maybe TRBD1 (6 bases). Trimming removed 7 bases from V and 0 bases from J, with 13 bases in between. The CDR3 covers 15 residues. Looked up from germline, CDR1 is LNHDA and CDR2 is SQIVND (reference sequence).

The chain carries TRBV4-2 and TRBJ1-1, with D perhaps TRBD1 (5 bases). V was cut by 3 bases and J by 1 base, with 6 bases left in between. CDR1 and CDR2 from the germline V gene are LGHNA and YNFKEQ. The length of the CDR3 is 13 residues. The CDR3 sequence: CASSQGGNTEAFF. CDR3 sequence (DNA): TGTGCCAGCAGCCAGGGGGGGAACACTGAAGCTTTCTTT.

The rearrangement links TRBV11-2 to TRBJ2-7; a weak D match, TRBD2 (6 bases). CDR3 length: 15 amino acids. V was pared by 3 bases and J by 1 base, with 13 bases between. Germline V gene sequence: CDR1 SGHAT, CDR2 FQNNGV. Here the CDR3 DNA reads TGTGCCAGCAGCTTCGGGACTGGAAGGTCCTACGAGCAGTACTTC. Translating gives CASSFGTGRSYEQYF.

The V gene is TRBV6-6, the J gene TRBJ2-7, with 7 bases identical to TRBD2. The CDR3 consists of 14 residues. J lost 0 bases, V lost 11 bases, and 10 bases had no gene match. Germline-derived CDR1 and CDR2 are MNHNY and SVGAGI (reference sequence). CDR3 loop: CAVCGGPTSYEQYF. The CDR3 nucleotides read TGTGCCGTCTGCGGGGGACCGACCTCCTACGAGCAGTACTTC.

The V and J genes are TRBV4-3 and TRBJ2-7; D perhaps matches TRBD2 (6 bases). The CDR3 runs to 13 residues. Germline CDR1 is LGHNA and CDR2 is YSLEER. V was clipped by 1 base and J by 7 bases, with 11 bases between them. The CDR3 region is CASSQAGRGEQYF. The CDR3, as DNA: TGCGCCAGCAGCCAAGCGGGTCGGGGGGAGCAGTACTTC.

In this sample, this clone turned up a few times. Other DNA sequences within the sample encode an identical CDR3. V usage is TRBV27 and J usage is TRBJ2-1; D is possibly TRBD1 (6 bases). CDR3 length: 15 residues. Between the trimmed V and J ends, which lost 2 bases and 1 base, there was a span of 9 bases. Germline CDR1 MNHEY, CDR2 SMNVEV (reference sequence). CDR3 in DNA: TGTGCCAGCAGTTTAGGGGGCCCATCCTACAATGAGCAGTTCTTC. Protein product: CASSLGGPSYNEQFF.

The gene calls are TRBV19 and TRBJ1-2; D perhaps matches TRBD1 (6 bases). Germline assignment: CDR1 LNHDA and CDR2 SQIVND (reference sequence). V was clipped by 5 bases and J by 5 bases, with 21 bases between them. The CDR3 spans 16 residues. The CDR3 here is CASSPKARDTYYGYTF. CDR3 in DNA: TGTGCCAGTAGTCCCAAAGCCCGGGACACCTATTATGGCTACACCTTC.

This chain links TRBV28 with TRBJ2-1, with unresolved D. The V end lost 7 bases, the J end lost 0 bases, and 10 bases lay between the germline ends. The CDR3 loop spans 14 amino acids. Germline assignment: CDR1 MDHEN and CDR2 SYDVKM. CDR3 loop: CASTQRSSYNEQFF. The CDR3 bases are TGTGCCAGCACCCAACGTAGCTCCTACAATGAGCAGTTCTTC.

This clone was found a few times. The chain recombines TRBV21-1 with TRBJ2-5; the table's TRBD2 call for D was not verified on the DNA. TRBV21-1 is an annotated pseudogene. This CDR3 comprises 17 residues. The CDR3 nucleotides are TGTGCCAGCAGCAAAGTACCTAGCGGGGGGGGGATGGAGACCCAGTACTTC. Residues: CASSKVPSGGGMETQYF.

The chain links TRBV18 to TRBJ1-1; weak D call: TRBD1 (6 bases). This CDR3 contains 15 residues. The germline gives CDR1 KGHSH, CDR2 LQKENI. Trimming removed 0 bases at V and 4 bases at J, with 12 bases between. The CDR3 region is CASSPPGRGITEAFF. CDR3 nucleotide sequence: TGTGCCAGCTCACCACCTGGCAGGGGCATCACTGAAGCTTTCTTT.

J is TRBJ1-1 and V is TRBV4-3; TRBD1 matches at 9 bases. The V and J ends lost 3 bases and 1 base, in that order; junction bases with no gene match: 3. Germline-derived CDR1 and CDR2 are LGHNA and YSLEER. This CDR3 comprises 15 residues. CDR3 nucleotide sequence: TGCGCCAGCAGCCAGGACAGGGGATCGAACACTGAAGCTTTCTTT. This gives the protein CASSQDRGSNTEAFF.

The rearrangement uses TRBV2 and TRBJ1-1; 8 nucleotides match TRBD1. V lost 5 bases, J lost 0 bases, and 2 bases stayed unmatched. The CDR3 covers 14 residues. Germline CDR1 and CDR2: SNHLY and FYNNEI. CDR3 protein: CASSPDRVNTEAFF. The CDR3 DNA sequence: TGTGCCAGCAGTCCGGACAGGGTGAACACTGAAGCTTTCTTT.

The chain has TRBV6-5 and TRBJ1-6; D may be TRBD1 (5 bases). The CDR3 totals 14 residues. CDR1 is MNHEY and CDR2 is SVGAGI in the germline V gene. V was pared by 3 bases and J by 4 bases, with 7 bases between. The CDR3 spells CASSYKGYNSPLHF. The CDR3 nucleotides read TGTGCCAGCAGTTATAAGGGGTATAATTCACCCCTCCACTTT.

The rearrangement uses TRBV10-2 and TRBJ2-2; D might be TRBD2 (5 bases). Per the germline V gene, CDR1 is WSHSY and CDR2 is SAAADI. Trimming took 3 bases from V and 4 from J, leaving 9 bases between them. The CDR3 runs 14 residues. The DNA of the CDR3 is TGCGCCAGCAGTGACCGGGGAGTCACCGGGGAGCTGTTTTTT. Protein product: CASSDRGVTGELFF.

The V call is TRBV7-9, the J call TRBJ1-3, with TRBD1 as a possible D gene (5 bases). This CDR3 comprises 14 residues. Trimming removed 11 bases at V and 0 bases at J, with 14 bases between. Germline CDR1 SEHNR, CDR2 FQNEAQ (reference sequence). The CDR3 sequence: CAGGYGSSGNTIYF. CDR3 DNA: TGTGCCGGGGGGTACGGTAGCTCTGGAAACACCATATATTTT.

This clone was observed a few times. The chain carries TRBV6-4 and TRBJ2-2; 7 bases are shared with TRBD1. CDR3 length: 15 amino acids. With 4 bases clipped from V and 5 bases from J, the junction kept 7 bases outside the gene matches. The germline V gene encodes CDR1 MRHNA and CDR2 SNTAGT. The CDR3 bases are TGTGCCAGCAGTGCAACAGGGGAGATAACCGGGGAGCTGTTTTTT. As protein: CASSATGEITGELFF.

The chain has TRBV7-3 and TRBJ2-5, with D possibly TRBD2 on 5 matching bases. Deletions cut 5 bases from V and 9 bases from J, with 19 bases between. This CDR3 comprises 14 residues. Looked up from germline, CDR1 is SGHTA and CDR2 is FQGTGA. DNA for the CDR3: TGTGCCAGCAGCCTCGGAAATGAGGGAGCGGCCCAGTACTTC. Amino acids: CASSLGNEGAAQYF. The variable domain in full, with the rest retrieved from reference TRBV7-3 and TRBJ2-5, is GAGVSQTPSNKVTEKGKYVELRCDPISGHTALYWYRQSLGQGPEFLIYFQGTGAADDSGLPNDRFFAVRPEGSVSTLKIQRTERGDSAVYLCASSLGNEGAAQYFGPGTRLLVL.

The CDR3 coding sequence is TGTGCCAGCAGCTTACACAACCCGGGGGGGGGCGGTGGAAACACCATATATTTT. Protein sequence: CASSLHNPGGGGGNTIYF. The chain is built from TRBV7-2 and TRBJ1-3, with a possible D match to TRBD1 (6 bases). V shed 2 bases and J shed 3 bases, with 20 bases lying between them. The germline CDR1 and CDR2 sequences are SGHTA and FQGNSA. The CDR3 covers 18 residues.

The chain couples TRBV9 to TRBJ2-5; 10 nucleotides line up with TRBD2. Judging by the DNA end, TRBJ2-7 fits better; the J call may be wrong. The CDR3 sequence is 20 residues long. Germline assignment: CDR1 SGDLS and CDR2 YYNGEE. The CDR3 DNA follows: TGTGCCAGCAGCATAGTAGGGACTAGCGCCCTAGAACCTCTTTCCTACGAGCAGTACTTC. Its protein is CASSIVGTSALEPLSYEQYF.

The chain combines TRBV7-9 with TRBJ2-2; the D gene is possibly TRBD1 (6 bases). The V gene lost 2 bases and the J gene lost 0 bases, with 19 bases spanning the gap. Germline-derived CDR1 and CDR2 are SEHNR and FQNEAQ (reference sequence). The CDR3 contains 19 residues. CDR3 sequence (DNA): TGTGCCAGCAGCTTATATTGGGGGCAGGAAACCTCGAACACCGGGGAGCTGTTTTTT. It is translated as CASSLYWGQETSNTGELFF. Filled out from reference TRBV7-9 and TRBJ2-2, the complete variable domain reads DTGVSQNPRHKITKRGQNVTFRCDPISEHNRLYWYRQTLGQGPEFLTYFQNEAQLEKSRLLSDRFSAERPKGSFSTLEIQRTEQGDSAMYLCASSLYWGQETSNTGELFFGEGSRLTVL.

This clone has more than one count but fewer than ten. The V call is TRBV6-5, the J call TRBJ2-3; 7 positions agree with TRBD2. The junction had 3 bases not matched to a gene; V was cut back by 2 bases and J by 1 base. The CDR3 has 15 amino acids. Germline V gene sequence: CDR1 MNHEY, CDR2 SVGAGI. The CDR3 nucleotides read TGTGCCAGCAGTTACCTAGCGGAGGGCACAGATACGCAGTATTTT. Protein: CASSYLAEGTDTQYF.

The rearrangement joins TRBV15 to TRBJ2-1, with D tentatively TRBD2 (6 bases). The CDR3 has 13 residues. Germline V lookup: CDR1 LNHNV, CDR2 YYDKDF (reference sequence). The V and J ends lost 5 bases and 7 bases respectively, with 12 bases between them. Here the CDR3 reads CATSGGRMNEQFF. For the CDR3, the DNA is TGTGCCACCAGCGGGGGGAGGATGAATGAGCAGTTCTTC.

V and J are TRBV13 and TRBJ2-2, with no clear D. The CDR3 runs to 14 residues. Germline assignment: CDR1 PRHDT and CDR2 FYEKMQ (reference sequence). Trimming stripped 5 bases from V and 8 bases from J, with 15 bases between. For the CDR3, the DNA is TGTGCCAGCAGCCCCCTAGGCGCCATAGGGGAGCTGTTTTTT. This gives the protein CASSPLGAIGELFF.

CDR3 protein: CASSEAANQPQHF. DNA of the CDR3: TGTGCCAGCAGTGAAGCAGCTAATCAGCCCCAGCATTTT. This rearrangement joins TRBV6-1 to TRBJ1-5; D is uncertain. The CDR3 sequence is 13 residues long. Germline loops: CDR1 MNHNS, CDR2 SASEGT. Trimming removed 0 bases from V and 4 bases from J, with 4 bases in between.

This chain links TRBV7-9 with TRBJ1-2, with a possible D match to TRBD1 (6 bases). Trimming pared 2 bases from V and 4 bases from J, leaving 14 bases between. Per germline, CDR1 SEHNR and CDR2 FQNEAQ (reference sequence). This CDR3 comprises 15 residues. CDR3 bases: TGTGCCAGCAGCTTATCAGGGGACGTAAGCTATGGCTACACCTTC. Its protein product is CASSLSGDVSYGYTF.

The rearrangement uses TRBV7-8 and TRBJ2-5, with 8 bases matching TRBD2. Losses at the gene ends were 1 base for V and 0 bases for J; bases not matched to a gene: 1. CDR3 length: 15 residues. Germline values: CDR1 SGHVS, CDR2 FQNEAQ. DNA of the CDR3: TGTGCCAGCAGCTTAGTCGGGGGGGACCAAGAGACCCAGTACTTC. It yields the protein CASSLVGGDQETQYF.

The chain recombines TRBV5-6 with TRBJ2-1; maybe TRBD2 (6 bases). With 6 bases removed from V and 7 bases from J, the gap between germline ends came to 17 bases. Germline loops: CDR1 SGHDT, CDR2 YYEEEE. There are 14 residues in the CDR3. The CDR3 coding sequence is TGTGCCAGCACCATATCGTCAGCGGGTAATGAGCAGTTCTTC. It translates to CASTISSAGNEQFF.